This T cell receptor (beta chain) was recorded in a study of Ad26.COV2.S vaccination and SARS-CoV-2 variants. TCRdb's table, derived via immunoSEQ multiplex PCR, lists solely in-frame clones and lacks some. This sample yields hundreds of thousands of clones, of which approximately 88% are seen a single time; about 1.5% belongs to the top ten. J lost 6 bases, V lost 0 bases, and 9 bases had no gene match. From germline, CDR1 is LGHNA and CDR2 YSLEER. The CDR3 has 17 residues. Regarding treatment: some 20 received Ad26.COV2.S at low or high dose, single or two shots; a few received placebo; per-sample allocation not given. Collection of samples fell on day 63 after the first vaccine or placebo injection.

The chain carries TRBV4-3 and TRBJ2-5; 11 bases map to TRBD2. The receptor comes from a person aged 18-60 years who received the Ad26.COV2.S COVID-19 vaccine or a placebo. The source was peripheral blood, collected in a trial of Ad26.COV2.S vaccine versus placebo. The DNA of the CDR3 is TGCGCCAGCAGCCAAGATTGGGCTAGCGGGGGGCCGCAGACCCAGTACTTC. This codes for CASSQDWASGGPQTQYF.